This T cell receptor beta chain was documented in a study of a mutant IDH1 vaccine in newly diagnosed glioma. Study in general: The first vaccination came 4-6 weeks after radiotherapy alone, or with temozolomide cycles. Previous care, which was radiotherapy, temozolomide, or both, most often involved both. Week 47 marked visit V13, whereas week 35 marked visit V12.

Time point specified: week 35, safety follow-up. One vaccine dose held 300 ug of mutant IDH1 20-mer peptide and came with topical imiquimod. The CDR3 totals 15 residues. Trimming stripped 5 bases from V and 0 bases from J, with 12 bases between. Germline V CDR1 and CDR2: SGDLS, YYNGEE. Profiled with immunoSEQ multiplex PCR; TCRdb holds only in-frame clones, not every one. The sample includes about 60,000 clones, roughly nine tenths seen only once; the top ten take 1.6%. Concerning this clone: Its matching antigen is unknown.

This sequence joins TRBV9 and TRBJ1-3; D is unclear. Sample: PBMCs, taken from a glioma patient whose treatment included an IDH1 peptide vaccine. The sequence came from a man aged 40-49 years with glioma. This chain's CDR3 is CASSPDRPSGNTIYF. The CDR3 DNA is TGTGCCAGCAGTCCAGACCGTCCCTCTGGAAACACCATATATTTT.